The source of this TCR beta chain is a study of blood T cells in healthy people across ages. In the study overall: About one barcoded beta molecule per two T cells came from capture by template switching.

With a J-beta primer mix and a sample-barcoded 5' primer, a second PCR ran about 7 to 12 cycles. Every individual sample yielded 3 million or more paired-end reads (each containing CDR3). Each CDR3 protein is one row after TCRdb ran MiXCR on the 5' RACE reads. The table lists 1.6 million or so distinct CDR3 sequences, about 35% of them singletons. The table lists this clonotype with a few counts. The antigen remains undetermined. Findings of the study overall: In older individuals, TCR beta diversity per million T cells was lower, falling roughly linearly with age.

The sequence derives from a woman aged 30 to 39 in good health. The sequencing input was blood.

The CDR3 reads CAWTRGVAGEQYF. CDR3 sequence (DNA): TGTGCCTGGACGCGGGGAGTAGCGGGGGAGCAGTACTTC. The chain carries TRBV30 and TRBJ2-7, with 8 bases matching TRBD2. The V gene's germline CDR1 is GTSNPN and CDR2 SVGIG (reference sequence). The CDR3 runs 13 residues. Germline trimming cut 4 bases from V and 7 bases from J; bases unmatched to any gene: 9.